The sequence of this T cell receptor beta chain was determined in a study of T cells in Graves' hyperthyroidism and ophthalmopathy (dated by TCRdb to between 2017 and 2020). In terms of the full investigation: Peripheral blood samples were taken at initial diagnosis, before any treatment was given. To identify TCR V-J signatures that set the groups apart, the researchers used a discovery cohort of 100 patients, made up of under 45 with Graves' ophthalmopathy and about 60 with stable Graves' hyperthyroidism. According to the paper, TCR Vbeta CDR3 sequencing was carried out on approximately 140 peripheral blood samples, which came from fewer than 50 ophthalmopathy, around 75 hyperthyroidism and some 17 progressor patients. In roughly six Graves' hyperthyroidism patients, the study also compared T-cell repertoires from thyroid tissue with T-cell repertoires from blood. The 100 discovery patients were randomly split 7:3 into training and test sets. An independent validation cohort of 18 to 20 hyperthyroidism patients and roughly 16 patients who later progressed to ophthalmopathy tested prospective prediction of ophthalmopathy. After blood sampling, hyperthyroidism patients were treated with methimazole at a starting dose of 30 mg daily, and ophthalmopathy patients were treated with high-dose intravenous methylprednisolone.

Ophthalmopathy patients had moderately to severely active disease, with a Clinical Activity Score of 3 or more, a NOSPECS grade of 4 or more, and a disease duration of less than 3 months. The study excluded patients with uncontrolled infections, other autoimmune diseases, pregnancy or lactation. Clinical symptoms, serum thyroxine and TRAb, thyroid ultrasound, and orbital computed tomography formed the basis for the diagnoses. PBMCs were isolated from roughly 10 ml of fresh peripheral blood by Ficoll-Paque density gradient centrifugation. Total RNA was extracted using Trizol reagent, and RNA quality was assessed on an Agilent 2100 Bioanalyzer. The TCR beta CDR3 regions were amplified from the RNA transcripts. The TCR CDR3 was subjected to a first round of RT-PCR using the HTBI primer set and the Qiagen OneStep RT-PCR kit. Libraries were constructed in a second round of multiplex PCR, after which size selection and purification were performed. The libraries were sequenced on an Illumina HiSeq2000 using paired-end 100 bp reads. From the authors' description of their analysis: SOAPnuke was used to process the raw data, throwing out any read that contained adapters or uncalled bases, had a mean Phred below 15, or lacked an exact constant-primer or identifier match. High-quality paired reads were merged using COPE v1.2.5, and each unique nucleotide sequence was defined as a clonotype. Clonotypes were aligned to IMGT TRBV, TRBD and TRBJ reference segments using MiTCR v1.1. The analysis included only V-J combinations with a frequency above 0.0001, which together covered roughly 99% of the repertoires. The TCS score was defined as the ratio of F50 (clonal expansion) to E x V (chaos), calculated using BLOSUM62-based TCRdist between CDR3 peptides within each V-J. Welch's t-statistics and random forest reduced just over 500 V-J features to roughly 13, which were used in a naive Bayes classifier (R e1071). In-frame beta chains were kept once TCRdb had trimmed the public reads at Q25 with fastp and called clones with MiXCR. Every entry covers one CDR3 protein and lists the most common genes and DNA from its rows. The V and J calls reflect TCRdb's pipeline rather than the authors' work. This sample has more than 350,000 distinct CDR3 sequences in its table, and roughly 15% of those were observed once. The leading ten clones occupy around 19% of the sample.

This clonotype has a count of ten or more. Its recognized antigen is unknown. No base-level quality is on record; no much larger clone is a single base apart. Broader findings and caveats from the paper: No statistical method was used to fix the sample size in advance, and group allocation was not hidden from the investigators. In validation, the model predicted progression to ophthalmopathy with about 71% sensitivity and roughly 75% specificity, a median of about six months before onset. A model built on a 13 V-J signature distinguished ophthalmopathy from stable hyperthyroidism, reaching approximately 89% sensitivity and about 81% specificity in cross-validation and 80%/75% in testing. Blood samples also contained most of the expanded thyroid clonotypes (frequency above 0.001), which suggests that blood repertoires may reflect thyroid immune responses.

This sequence originates from a woman between 25 and 40 years old with Graves' ophthalmopathy. The sequencing sample was made of blood.

The CDR3 reads as follows: CASTGAGEIGSGYTF. The DNA sequence is TGTGCCAGCACGGGAGCAGGGGAGATAGGCTCTGGCTACACCTTC. The sequence links TRBV7-8 to TRBJ1-2; 6 matching bases give a weak D call of TRBD1. The V end loses 7 bases and the J end loses 7 bases, and a stretch of 22 bases separates them. The germline V gene encodes CDR1 SGHVS and CDR2 FQNEAQ. Taken from cysteine to phenylalanine, the CDR3 has 15 residues. Left in the record is the CDR3 DNA by itself, 45 bases read in frame from the first base.